This is a list of T cell receptor beta chains from one sample in a study of CD8+ T cells in alopecia areata. Sequencing was performed with immunoSEQ multiplex PCR; in TCRdb, only in-frame clones are kept and a portion is missing. The table has hundreds of thousands of clones, roughly two thirds seen once. The sample consisted of CD4+ T cells sorted from blood, taken at week 0. The receptor source for this set is a human donor with alopecia areata. The CDR3 runs from the conserved cysteine through the conserved F or W. Fields, in order: J gene, V gene, D gene, clone size, CDR3 DNA, CDR3 protein. D genes are given only for firm matches. Rows may omit the clone size; those that give it use once, few, many or a size class.

TRBJ2-5	TRBV4-2	.	.	TGTGCCAGCAGCTCTTTTAGCGGAGGCCAAGAGACCCAGTACTTC	CASSSFSGGQETQYF
TRBJ2-5	TRBV5-6	TRBD2	few	TGTGCCAGCAGCTTCCGGGGGGTATCTTCACAAGAGACCCAGTACTTC	CASSFRGVSSQETQYF
TRBJ2-2	TRBV29-1	TRBD2	few	TGCAGCGTTGATCGGAGCGGGGGAGGCGGGGAGCTGTTTTTT	CSVDRSGGGGELFF
TRBJ2-3	TRBV5-4	.	.	TGTGCCAGCAGGCCTCGTCCAGGCTCGACAGATACGCAGTATTTT	CASRPRPGSTDTQYF
TRBJ1-3	TRBV4-3	.	.	TGCGCCAGCAGCCAAGAGGTGGGGAACACCATATATTTT	CASSQEVGNTIYF
TRBJ2-5	TRBV5-1	TRBD1	few	TGCGCCAGCAGTTTAGGGACAGGGGGCGAGACCCAGTACTTC	CASSLGTGGETQYF
TRBJ2-1	TRBV5-1	.	.	TGCGCCAGCAGCTTGGTGGGGGAAGCCTACAATGAGCAGTTCTTC	CASSLVGEAYNEQFF
TRBJ2-6	TRBV18	TRBD1	.	TGTGCCAGCTCACCAGTCGGGCCGGGGACAGGGATAAAGTCTGGGGCCAACGTCCTGACTTTC	CASSPVGPGTGIKSGANVLTF
TRBJ1-1	TRBV9	.	once	TGTGCCAGCAGCGTAGGACAGTTGAACACTGAAGCTTTCTTT	CASSVGQLNTEAFF
TRBJ1-1	TRBV9	TRBD1	.	TGTGCCAGCAGCGTTGGACAGGGGGACACTGAAGCTTTCTTT	CASSVGQGDTEAFF
TRBJ2-1	TRBV4-2	.	.	TGTGCCAGCAGCCAAGACGAGACAGCTGGCAGGGGAAGGTACAATGAGCAGTTCTTC	CASSQDETAGRGRYNEQFF
TRBJ2-1	TRBV30	.	.	TGTGCCTGGGCCGATAATGAGCAGTTCTTC	CAWADNEQFF
TRBJ2-7	TRBV4-3	.	.	TGCGCCAGCAGCCAAGATTGGACAGTCCCGGGCTACGAGCAGTACTTC	CASSQDWTVPGYEQYF
TRBJ2-3	TRBV29-1	TRBD2	.	TGCAGCGTTGATCACGGGGGGATGGCAGATACGCAGTATTTT	CSVDHGGMADTQYF
TRBJ2-3	TRBV18	.	.	TGTGCCAGCTCACGTGTGGACTTGGGGACAGATACGCAGTATTTT	CASSRVDLGTDTQYF
TRBJ1-4	TRBV4-1	.	once	TGCGCCAGCAGCCAGCTTCGGACACTGAGTGAAAAACTGTTTTTT	CASSQLRTLSEKLFF
TRBJ2-5	TRBV12-5	TRBD2	few	TGTGCTAGTGGTTTAGCGGGGCTTGCATGGGAGACCCAGTACTTC	CASGLAGLAWETQYF
TRBJ1-2	TRBV25-1	TRBD1	.	TGTGCCAGCAGTGAATGGGGGACAGGGGTAGGTGGCTACACCTTC	CASSEWGTGVGGYTF
TRBJ1-2	TRBV30	.	.	TGTGCCTGGAGTAGGGGTGGCTACACCTTC	CAWSRGGYTF
TRBJ1-1	TRBV10-3	TRBD1	.	TGTGCCATCAGTGAGGGGACAGGGATGAACACTGAAGCTTTCTTT	CAISEGTGMNTEAFF
TRBJ2-1	TRBV20-1	.	few	TGCAGTGCCCCAAGCGGTGAGCAGTTCTTC	CSAPSGEQFF
TRBJ2-6	TRBV5-4	.	.	TGTGCCAGCAGCACCCGTGAGGCTGGGGCCAACGTCCTGACTTTC	CASSTREAGANVLTF
TRBJ2-3	TRBV25-1	.	.	TGTGCCAGCAGTGATTTGTCTTCCACAGATACGCAGTATTTT	CASSDLSSTDTQYF
TRBJ2-5	TRBV7-3	.	.	TGTGCCAGCAGCTTAGGGGCTAGCAGAGAGACCCAGTACTTC	CASSLGASRETQYF
TRBJ2-1	TRBV7-3	.	few	TGTGCCAGCAGCTTGACCCGTACGGATGAGCAGTTCTTC	CASSLTRTDEQFF
TRBJ2-6	TRBV7-2	TRBD1	.	TGTGCCAGCACCCCACAGGGGTCAGGGGCCAACGTCCTGACTTTC	CASTPQGSGANVLTF